Following are 2 T cell receptor beta chains from one sample sequenced in a study of blood T cell repertoires in COVID-19. This table comes from immunoSEQ multiplex PCR, and its TCRdb copy is limited to in-frame clones, with some not included. The sample lists about 29,000 clones; 89% were seen once. The sample consisted of peripheral blood. All receptors derive from a human donor in a cohort sampled during active COVID-19.

This chain connects TRBV6-2 or TRBV6-3 to TRBJ1-1; tentative D call: TRBD1 (5 bases). Deletions cut 5 bases from V and 1 base from J, with 20 bases between. The CDR3 runs to 17 residues. Germline lookup yields CDR1 MNHEY and CDR2 SVGEGT. CDR3 in DNA: TGTGCCAGCAGTCCATACCGAGGAACAGGAACGAACACTGAAGCTTTCTTT. Translated: CASSPYRGTGTNTEAFF.

The chain has TRBV19 and TRBJ2-1, with TRBD2 identical over 11 bases. The CDR3 covers 14 residues. Trimming at V came to 10 bases and at J to 5 bases, leaving 7 bases not matched to a gene. Germline V gene data show CDR1 as LNHDA and CDR2 as SQIVND (reference sequence). CDR3 in amino acids: CATLAGGPHNEQFF. CDR3 nucleotide sequence: TGTGCCACCTTAGCGGGGGGGCCCCACAATGAGCAGTTCTTC. Full variable domain (rest looked up from reference TRBV19 and TRBJ2-1): DGGITQSPKYLFRKEGQNVTLSCEQNLNHDAMYWYRQDPGQGLRLIYYSQIVNDFQKGDIAEGYSVSREKKESFPLTVTSAQKNPTAFYLCATLAGGPHNEQFFGPGTRLTVL.